This T cell receptor (beta chain) derives from a study of T-cell reconstitution after alpha-beta-depleted transplantation in children. Findings and caveats of the study: The authors attributed T-cell counts and diversity one year after transplant mostly to newly produced T cells. Several hundred graft clones that had expanded were reportedly the source of alpha-beta T cells about two months after transplant.

The library targeted TCRbeta and was prepared with unique molecular identifiers. TCRdb fed the PCR reads into MiXCR, producing one record per CDR3 protein. The sample includes hundreds of thousands of distinct CDR3 sequences, roughly a quarter of them seen just once. With regard to this clonotype: Antigen: not known.

This CDR3 region has 15 residues. Looked up from germline, CDR1 is DFQATT and CDR2 is SNEGSKA (reference sequence). V was pared by 3 bases and J by 0 bases, with 12 bases between. The starting material was PBMCs, mostly from graft donor cells, obtained 360 days after TCRalphabeta/CD19-depleted stem cell transplant. This clonotype was obtained from a female patient between 2 and 15 years old who had a stem cell transplant for congenital amegakaryocytic thrombocytopenia, so the T cells may come from the graft donor. V is TRBV20-1 and J is TRBJ2-1; D could derive from TRBD1 or TRBD2 (6 bases each). The CDR3 sequence is CSASGGLSSYNEQFF. In DNA form, the CDR3 reads TGCAGTGCTAGCGGGGGCTTGAGCTCCTACAATGAGCAGTTCTTC.